This T cell receptor (beta chain) was recovered during a study of long-term antiretroviral therapy in people with HIV. A remark on this clone: Its antigen is unidentified.

Study results and caveats: Before ART, certain clones expanded, and these dominated the repertoire at all time points.

Samples were assayed with immunoSEQ v3.0 at survey level. Per-sample TRB depth target: roughly 35,000-55,000 T-cell genomes. The table came from immunoSEQ multiplex PCR; TCRdb's copy has only in-frame clones and leaves some out. The sample yields roughly 20,000 clones, 85% seen once. J was trimmed by 1 base and V by 5 bases; bases with no gene match: 10. This CDR3 region has 18 residues. Looked up from germline, CDR1 is MDHEN and CDR2 is SYDVKM. The source is a man aged 18 to 29 with HIV. The source material was unsorted PBMCs, sampled roughly 4 years after starting antiretroviral therapy. This chain links TRBV28 with TRBJ1-6; 8 nucleotides match TRBD1. CDR3 sequence: CASSRAGTGVSYNSPLHF. The CDR3 bases are TGTGCCAGCAGTCGGGCCGGGACAGGCGTTTCCTATAATTCACCCCTCCACTTT.